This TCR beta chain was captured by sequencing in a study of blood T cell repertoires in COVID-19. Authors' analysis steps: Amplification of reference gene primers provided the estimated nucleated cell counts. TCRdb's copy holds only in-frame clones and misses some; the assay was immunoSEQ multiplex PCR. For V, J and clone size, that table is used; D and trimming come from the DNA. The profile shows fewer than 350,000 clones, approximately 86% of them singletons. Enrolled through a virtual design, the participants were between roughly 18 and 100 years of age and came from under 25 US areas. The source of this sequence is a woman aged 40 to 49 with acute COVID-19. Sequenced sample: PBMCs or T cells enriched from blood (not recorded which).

The CDR3 reads CASSKREPLGYGYTF. The CDR3 DNA is TGTGCCAGCAGTAAGCGGGAGCCTTTGGGCTATGGCTACACCTTC. The J gene is TRBJ1-2, the V gene TRBV6-5; D unresolved. Trimming shortened V by 5 bases and J by 4 bases, and 17 bases separated the two germline ends. The CDR3 is 15 amino acids. The V gene's germline CDR1 is MNHEY and CDR2 SVGAGI.